The 14 T cell receptor beta chains below were found in one sample sequenced in a study of blood T cell repertoires in COVID-19. Clones were read by immunoSEQ multiplex PCR, and TCRdb kept only the in-frame ones, dropping some. Altogether 95,000 to 150,000 clones are present, around 86% being singletons, with the ten largest covering 4% to 5.5%. The material sequenced was peripheral blood. The receptors were gathered from a man aged 40-49 years with acute or convalescent COVID-19.

The J gene is TRBJ2-1, the V gene TRBV30; TRBD2 aligns across 8 bases. Losses at the gene ends were 0 bases for V and 8 bases for J; bases not matched to a gene: 9. This CDR3 region has 15 residues. Per germline, CDR1 GTSNPN and CDR2 SVGIG (reference sequence). DNA for the CDR3: TGTGCCTGGAGTGTACTGGCGGGAGGAGTAGATGAGCAGTTCTTC. It codes for CAWSVLAGGVDEQFF.

The chain is built from TRBV27 and TRBJ2-2, with D possibly matching TRBD1 (5 bases). This CDR3 has 14 amino acids. V was clipped by 3 bases and J by 4 bases, with 9 bases between them. Germline CDR1 and CDR2: MNHEY and SMNVEV (reference sequence). CDR3 bases: TGTGCCAGCAGTTTCTCAGGGTCCACCGGGGAGCTGTTTTTT. Translating gives CASSFSGSTGELFF.

V gene TRBV7-2 combines with J gene TRBJ1-1; TRBD1 matches at 10 bases. In germline, CDR1 is SGHTA, CDR2 FQGNSA. CDR3 size: 14 residues. The V and J ends lost 1 base and 11 bases, in that order; junction bases with no gene match: 7. The chain's CDR3 is CASSLVDRGLGAFF. The CDR3 coding sequence is TGTGCCAGCAGCTTAGTAGACAGGGGGCTAGGGGCTTTCTTT.

The chain carries TRBV12-3 or TRBV12-4 and TRBJ1-4, with D unclear. With 5 bases removed from V and 7 bases from J, the gap between germline ends came to 11 bases. This CDR3 is built from 13 residues. The CDR3 spells CASSPTNSEKLFF. The CDR3 bases are TGTGCCAGCAGTCCAACTAATAGTGAAAAACTGTTTTTT.

This chain links TRBV5-6 with TRBJ1-2, with D unresolved. V lost 4 bases and J 8 bases, leaving 12 bases between the germline ends. This CDR3 contains 12 residues. CDR1 SGHDT and CDR2 YYEEEE come from the germline V gene. This CDR3 reads CASSLAVGGYTF. The DNA of the CDR3 is TGTGCCAGCAGCCTCGCGGTTGGGGGCTACACCTTC.

This clone was seen a single time. The chain joins TRBV6-1 to TRBJ2-1; 7 nucleotides agree with TRBD1. Trimming cost V 4 bases and J 12 bases; bases outside gene matches: 3. Germline V gene data show CDR1 as MNHNS and CDR2 as SASEGT. The CDR3 length is 11 residues. CDR3 DNA: TGTGCCAGCAGTGCCGGGACAGCGCAGTTCTTC. It specifies CASSAGTAQFF.

In its sample, this clone was seen once. The CDR3 sequence: CASSFPLSPQGGTEAFF. In DNA, the CDR3 is TGTGCCAGCAGCTTTCCCCTCTCCCCACAGGGAGGGACTGAAGCTTTCTTT. The chain is built from TRBV7-8 and TRBJ1-1, with D maybe TRBD1 (6 bases). Germline V gives CDR1 SGHVS, CDR2 FQNEAQ. The CDR3 length is 17 residues. V shed 3 bases and J shed 5 bases, with 22 bases lying between them.

The chain couples TRBV2 to TRBJ1-2; 7 bases agree with TRBD1. Unmatched junction bases numbered 9, after V lost 6 bases and J lost 5 bases. Germline loops: CDR1 SNHLY, CDR2 FYNNEI. CDR3 length: 14 residues. CDR3 amino acids: CASRVRTGEYGYTF. CDR3 DNA: TGTGCCAGCAGAGTCCGGACAGGCGAATATGGCTACACCTTC.

The gene calls are TRBV25-1 and TRBJ2-7; 9 positions match TRBD1. V shed 4 bases, J shed 2 bases, and the junction held 6 bases outside the gene matches. Looked up from germline, CDR1 is MGHDK and CDR2 is SYGVNS. The CDR3 has 15 amino acids. For the CDR3, the DNA is TGTGCCAGCAGTGTCCCCGGGACAGGGCCCTACGAGCAGTACTTC. Encoded protein: CASSVPGTGPYEQYF.

V and J are TRBV9 and TRBJ2-3, with TRBD2 identical over 10 bases. From germline, CDR1 is SGDLS and CDR2 YYNGEE. Germline trimming cut 0 bases from V and 4 bases from J; bases unmatched to any gene: 5. The CDR3 sequence is 16 residues long. The CDR3 sequence is CASSVGLAGEADTQYF. In DNA form, the CDR3 reads TGTGCCAGCAGCGTAGGTCTAGCGGGGGAGGCAGATACGCAGTATTTT.

This chain connects TRBV23-1 to TRBJ2-7, with no clear D. TRBV23-1 is an ORF for which the function is uncertain. The CDR3 is 12 residues long. Trimming shortened V by 8 bases and J by 7 bases, and 15 bases separated the two germline ends. The CDR3 loop reads CASLNPAREQYF. CDR3 sequence (DNA): TGCGCCAGCCTTAACCCCGCTCGGGAGCAGTACTTC.

The chain recombines TRBV3-1 (or the pseudogene TRBV3-2) with TRBJ2-1, with 10 positions matching TRBD2. The V gene end was trimmed by 2 bases and the J gene end by 3 bases; junction bases not matched to a gene: 7. Germline V gene lookup returns CDR1 LGHDT and CDR2 YNNKEL (reference sequence). This CDR3 has 17 residues. The CDR3 is CASSQWRLAGVYNEQFF. Written as DNA, the CDR3 is TGTGCCAGCAGCCAATGGCGTCTAGCGGGGGTCTACAATGAGCAGTTCTTC.

The V call is TRBV11-3, the J call TRBJ1-1; no clear D gene. This CDR3 spans 13 amino acids. Germline CDR1 and CDR2: SGHNT and YENEEA. The V and J ends lost 3 bases and 2 bases respectively, with 7 bases between them. In DNA, the CDR3 is TGTGCCAGCAGCTTTGAGGGAAACACTGAAGCTTTCTTT. This gives the protein CASSFEGNTEAFF.

The chain joins TRBV2 to TRBJ2-7, with a weak D call TRBD2 (5 bases). The CDR3 consists of 14 residues. The germline gives CDR1 SNHLY, CDR2 FYNNEI. V lost 4 bases to trimming and J lost 7 bases, with 17 bases between them. This CDR3 reads CASSVQDSRREQYF. The CDR3 DNA is TGTGCCAGCAGTGTTCAGGACTCCCGGCGGGAGCAGTACTTC. Looking up the rest from reference TRBV2 and TRBJ2-7 gives the full variable domain: EPEVTQTPSHQVTQMGQEVILRCVPISNHLYFYWYRQILGQKVEFLVSFYNNEISEKSEIFDDQFSVERPDGSNFTLKIRSTKLEDSAMYFCASSVQDSRREQYFGPGTRLTVT.